The clone carrying this T cell receptor (beta chain) has a handful of counts. Its antigen is not identified. The 5'RACE method, run with constant-segment primers, produced TCR alpha and TCR beta cDNA libraries (carrying sample barcodes and UMIs). Each CDR3 protein gets one entry after TCRdb re-called the 5' RACE reads with MiXCR. The sample records about 250,000 distinct CDR3 sequences, 15% to 17% being singletons. The data are from a study of T-cell memory formation after mild COVID-19. Study outcomes and limitations: Clones contracting over day 15 to 85 were CD4/CD8 balanced, with later expanders leaning CD4+.

The sequenced sample consisted of PBMCs or a T cell subset sorted from them (not recorded which). The source is an adult woman who had mild COVID-19 (a few samples of this study predate the infection). Cell type and time point are not known.

The CDR3: CASSLDRKANPGNTIYF. The CDR3 DNA reads as TGTGCCAGCAGCTTAGACCGAAAGGCTAACCCTGGAAACACCATATATTTT. V gene TRBV7-8 combines with J gene TRBJ1-3; no clear D gene. Trimming removed 1 base from V and 2 bases from J, with 15 bases in between. The CDR3 is made up of 17 amino acids. Germline CDR1 is SGHVS and CDR2 is FQNEAQ.